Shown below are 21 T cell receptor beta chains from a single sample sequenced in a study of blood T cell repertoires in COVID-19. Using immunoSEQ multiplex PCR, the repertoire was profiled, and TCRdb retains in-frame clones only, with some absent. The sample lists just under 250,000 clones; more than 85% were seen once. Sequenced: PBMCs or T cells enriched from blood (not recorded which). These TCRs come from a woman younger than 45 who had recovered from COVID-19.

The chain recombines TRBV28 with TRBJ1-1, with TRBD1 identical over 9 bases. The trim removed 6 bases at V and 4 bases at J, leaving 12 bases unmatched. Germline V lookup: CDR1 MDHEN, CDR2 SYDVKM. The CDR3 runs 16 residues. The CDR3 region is CASRLLPGQGSTEAFF. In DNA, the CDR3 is TGTGCCAGCAGACTCCTTCCGGGACAGGGATCCACTGAAGCTTTCTTT. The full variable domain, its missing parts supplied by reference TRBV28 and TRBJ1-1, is DVKVTQSSRYLVKRTGEKVFLECVQDMDHENMFWYRQDPGLGLRLIYFSYDVKMKEKGDIPEGYSVSREKKERFSLILESASTNQTSMYLCASRLLPGQGSTEAFFGQGTRLTVV.

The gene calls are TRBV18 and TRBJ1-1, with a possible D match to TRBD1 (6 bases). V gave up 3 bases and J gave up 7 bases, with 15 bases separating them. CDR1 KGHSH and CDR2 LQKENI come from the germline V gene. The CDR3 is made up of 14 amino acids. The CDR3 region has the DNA TGTGCCAGCTCACCGGAACAGGGTGGGCATGAAGCTTTCTTT. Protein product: CASSPEQGGHEAFF.

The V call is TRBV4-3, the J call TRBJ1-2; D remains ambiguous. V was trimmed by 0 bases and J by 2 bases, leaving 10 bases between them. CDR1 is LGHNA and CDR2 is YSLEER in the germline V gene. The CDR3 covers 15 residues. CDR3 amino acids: CASSQDFGVNYGYTF. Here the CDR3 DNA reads TGCGCCAGCAGCCAAGATTTCGGGGTCAACTATGGCTACACCTTC.

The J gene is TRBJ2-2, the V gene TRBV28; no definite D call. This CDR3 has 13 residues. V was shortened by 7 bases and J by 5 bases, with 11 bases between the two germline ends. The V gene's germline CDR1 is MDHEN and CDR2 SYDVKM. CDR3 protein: CASNEVETGELFF. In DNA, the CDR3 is TGTGCCAGCAATGAGGTCGAGACCGGGGAGCTGTTTTTT. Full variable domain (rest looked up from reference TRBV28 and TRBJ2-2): DVKVTQSSRYLVKRTGEKVFLECVQDMDHENMFWYRQDPGLGLRLIYFSYDVKMKEKGDIPEGYSVSREKKERFSLILESASTNQTSMYLCASNEVETGELFFGEGSRLTVL.

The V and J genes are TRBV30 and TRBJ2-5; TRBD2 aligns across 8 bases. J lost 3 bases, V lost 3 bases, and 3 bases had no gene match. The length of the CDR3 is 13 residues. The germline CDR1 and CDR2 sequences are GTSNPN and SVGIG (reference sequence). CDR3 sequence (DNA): TGTGCCTGGAGAGGGCGGGGGGAAGAGACCCAGTACTTC. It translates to CAWRGRGEETQYF.

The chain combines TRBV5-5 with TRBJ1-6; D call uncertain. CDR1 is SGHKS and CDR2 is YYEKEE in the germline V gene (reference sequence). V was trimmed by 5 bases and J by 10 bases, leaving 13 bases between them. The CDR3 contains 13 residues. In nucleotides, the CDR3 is TGTGCCAGCAGTGCCGACGGGGTATCACCCCTCCACTTT. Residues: CASSADGVSPLHF. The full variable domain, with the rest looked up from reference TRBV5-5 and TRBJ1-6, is DAGVTQSPTHLIKTRGQQVTLRCSPISGHKSVSWYQQVLGQGPQFIFQYYEKEERGRGNFPDRFSARQFPNYSSELNVNALLLGDSALYLCASSADGVSPLHFGNGTRLTVT.

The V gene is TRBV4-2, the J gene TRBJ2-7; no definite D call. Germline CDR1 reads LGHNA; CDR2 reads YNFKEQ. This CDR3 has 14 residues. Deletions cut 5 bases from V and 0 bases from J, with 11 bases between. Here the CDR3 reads CASSSQASSYEQYF. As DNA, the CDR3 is TGTGCCAGCAGCTCGCAGGCGAGCTCCTACGAGCAGTACTTC.

This chain's CDR3 is CASSLRDSQETQYF. CDR3 nucleotide sequence: TGTGCCAGCAGTCTCCGGGACAGCCAAGAGACCCAGTACTTC. The V gene is TRBV7-8, the J gene TRBJ2-5; 7 positions match TRBD1. Trimming took 6 bases from V and 1 from J; bases not matched to a gene: 5. CDR1 is SGHVS, CDR2 FQNEAQ, per germline. The CDR3 has 14 amino acids.

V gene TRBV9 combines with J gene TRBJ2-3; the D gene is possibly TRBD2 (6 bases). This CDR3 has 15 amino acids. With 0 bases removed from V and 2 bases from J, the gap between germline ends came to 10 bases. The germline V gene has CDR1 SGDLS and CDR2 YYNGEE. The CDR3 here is CASSVGSSDTDTQYF. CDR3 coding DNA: TGTGCCAGCAGCGTAGGGTCTAGCGACACAGATACGCAGTATTTT.

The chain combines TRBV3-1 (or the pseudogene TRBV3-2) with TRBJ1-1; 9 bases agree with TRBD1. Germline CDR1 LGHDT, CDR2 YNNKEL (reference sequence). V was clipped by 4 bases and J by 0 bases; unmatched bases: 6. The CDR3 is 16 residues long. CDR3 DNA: TGTGCCAGCAGCCGGGGACAGGGTGTGGTGAACACTGAAGCTTTCTTT. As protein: CASSRGQGVVNTEAFF.

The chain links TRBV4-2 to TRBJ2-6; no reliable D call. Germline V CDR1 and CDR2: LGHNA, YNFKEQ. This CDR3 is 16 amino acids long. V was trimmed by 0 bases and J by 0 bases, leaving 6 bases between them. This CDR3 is CASSQEWSSGANVLTF. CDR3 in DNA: TGTGCCAGCAGCCAAGAGTGGAGCTCTGGGGCCAACGTCCTGACTTTC.

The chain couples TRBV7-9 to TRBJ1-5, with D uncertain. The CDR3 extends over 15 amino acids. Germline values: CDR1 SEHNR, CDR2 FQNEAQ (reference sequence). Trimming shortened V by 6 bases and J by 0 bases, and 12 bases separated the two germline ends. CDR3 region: CASSHDTYSNQPQHF. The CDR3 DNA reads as TGTGCCAGCAGTCACGACACCTATAGCAATCAGCCCCAGCATTTT. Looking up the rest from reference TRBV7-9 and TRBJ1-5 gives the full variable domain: DTGVSQNPRHKITKRGQNVTFRCDPISEHNRLYWYRQTLGQGPEFLTYFQNEAQLEKSRLLSDRFSAERPKGSFSTLEIQRTEQGDSAMYLCASSHDTYSNQPQHFGDGTRLSIL.

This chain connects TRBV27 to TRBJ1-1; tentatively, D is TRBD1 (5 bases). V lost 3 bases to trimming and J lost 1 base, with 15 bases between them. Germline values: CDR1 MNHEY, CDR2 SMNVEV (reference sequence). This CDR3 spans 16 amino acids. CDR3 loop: CASSFTAYDRNTEAFF. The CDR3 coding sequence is TGTGCCAGCAGTTTCACTGCCTACGACAGGAACACTGAAGCTTTCTTT.

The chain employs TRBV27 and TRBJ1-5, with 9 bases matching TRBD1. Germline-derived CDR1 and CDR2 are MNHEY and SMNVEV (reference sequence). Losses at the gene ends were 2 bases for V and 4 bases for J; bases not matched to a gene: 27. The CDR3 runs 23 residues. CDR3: CASSLRGTVPGTGGRGLNQPQHF. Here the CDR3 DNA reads TGTGCCAGCAGTTTAAGGGGGACGGTACCCGGCACAGGGGGCAGGGGGTTGAATCAGCCCCAGCATTTT.

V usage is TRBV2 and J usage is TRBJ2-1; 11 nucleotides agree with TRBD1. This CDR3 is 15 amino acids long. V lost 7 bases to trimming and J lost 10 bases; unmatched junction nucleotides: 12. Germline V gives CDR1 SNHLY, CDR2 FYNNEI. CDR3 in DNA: TGTGCCAGCATCCGCCGGGGACAGGGGGATTGGGAGCAGTTCTTC. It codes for CASIRRGQGDWEQFF.

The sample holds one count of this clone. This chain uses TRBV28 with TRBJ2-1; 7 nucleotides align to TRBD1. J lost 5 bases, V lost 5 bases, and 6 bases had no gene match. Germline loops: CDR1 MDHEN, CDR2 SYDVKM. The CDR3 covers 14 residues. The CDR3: CASSLQGFNNEQFF. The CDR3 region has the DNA TGTGCCAGCAGTCTACAGGGGTTCAACAATGAGCAGTTCTTC.

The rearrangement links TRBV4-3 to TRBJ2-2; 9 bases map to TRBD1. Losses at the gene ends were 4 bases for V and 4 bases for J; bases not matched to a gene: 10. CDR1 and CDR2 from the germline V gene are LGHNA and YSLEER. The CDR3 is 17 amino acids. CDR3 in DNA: TGCGCCAGCAGCCGACGTATTACAGGGGGCGGCACCGGGGAGCTGTTTTTT. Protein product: CASSRRITGGGTGELFF.

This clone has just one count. CDR3 protein: CASSQEVVPRAFF. CDR3 nucleotide sequence: TGCGCCAGCAGCCAAGAAGTGGTCCCTCGGGCTTTCTTT. The chain couples TRBV4-1 to TRBJ1-1; no firm D call. Germline-derived CDR1 and CDR2 are MGHRA and YSYEKL. Between the trimmed V and J ends, which lost 0 bases and 11 bases, there was a span of 13 bases. The CDR3 spans 13 residues.

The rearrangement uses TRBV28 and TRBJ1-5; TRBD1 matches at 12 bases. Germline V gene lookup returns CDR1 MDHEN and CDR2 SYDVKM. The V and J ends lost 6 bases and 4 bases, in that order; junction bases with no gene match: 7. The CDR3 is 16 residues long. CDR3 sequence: CASSRPGQGANQPQHF. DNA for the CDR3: TGTGCCAGCAGCAGACCGGGACAGGGGGCTAATCAGCCCCAGCATTTT.

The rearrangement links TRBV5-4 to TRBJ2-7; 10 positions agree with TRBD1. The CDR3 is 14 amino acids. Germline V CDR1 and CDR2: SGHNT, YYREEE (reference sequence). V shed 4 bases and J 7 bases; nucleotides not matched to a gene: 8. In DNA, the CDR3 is TGTGCCAGCAGCCAAAGGGACAGGGGTTGGGAGCAGTACTTC. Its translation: CASSQRDRGWEQYF.

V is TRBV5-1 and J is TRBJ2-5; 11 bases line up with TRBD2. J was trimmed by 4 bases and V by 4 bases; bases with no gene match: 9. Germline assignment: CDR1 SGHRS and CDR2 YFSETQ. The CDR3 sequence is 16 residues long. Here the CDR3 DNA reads TGCGCCAGCAGCGCCGTAGCGGGAGGGTTAGGAGAGACCCAGTACTTC. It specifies CASSAVAGGLGETQYF.